Listed below are T cell receptor beta chains from one sample, sequenced in a study of T cell repertoires in cytomegalovirus infection. TCRdb analysed the reads with MiXCR anew, one entry per CDR3 protein. Of around 58,000 distinct CDR3 sequences detected, around 20% appear once; the ten largest clones hold around 72%. Their antigens are not known. The sequences come from CD8+ T cells from cultured PBMCs, collected from culture after CMV antigen stimulation. All receptors come from a human donor in good health (CMV status not recorded). Some clones in this sample may be carry-over from other donors' samples. Both conserved end residues are part of each CDR3. Fields, in order: clone size, D gene, V gene, J gene, CDR3 protein, CDR3 DNA. A D gene is named only where the DNA matches it firmly. Clone size is not always given. Where it is, it says once, few, many or a class for expanded clones.

-	TRBD2	TRBV6-2/TRBV6-3	TRBJ2-1	CASRALAGGNLGNEQFF	TGTGCCAGCAGAGCGCTAGCGGGAGGTAATTTGGGTAATGAGCAGTTCTTC
few	TRBD1	TRBV27	TRBJ1-1	CASRLQMTGMNTEAFF	TGTGCCAGCAGATTACAAATGACAGGGATGAACACTGAAGCTTTCTTT
-	TRBD2	TRBV5-5	TRBJ2-1	CASSVSGGMYNEQFF	TGTGCCAGCAGCGTTAGCGGGGGGATGTACAATGAGCAGTTCTTC
-	-	TRBV4-1	TRBJ2-7	CASSQAHPNYEQYF	TGCGCCAGCAGCCAAGCACACCCTAATTACGAGCAGTACTTC
few	-	TRBV27	TRBJ1-5	CASRMYSNQPQHF	TGTGCCAGCAGGATGTATAGCAATCAGCCCCAGCATTTT
-	TRBD2	TRBV7-9	TRBJ2-1	CASSLSGGTNEQFF	TGTGCCAGCAGCCTTAGCGGGGGGACAAATGAGCAGTTCTTC
few	TRBD2	TRBV19	TRBJ2-1	CASSDSGGPPNEQFF	TGTGCCAGTAGTGATAGCGGGGGGCCCCCCAATGAGCAGTTCTTC
many	TRBD2	TRBV4-1	TRBJ2-5	CASSPTSGGAVETQYF	TGCGCCAGCAGCCCGACTAGCGGGGGGGCGGTAGAGACCCAGTACTTC
few	-	TRBV6-5	TRBJ2-5	CASTTRGGWAKETQYF	TGTGCCAGCACCACCCGGGGCGGATGGGCGAAAGAGACCCAGTACTTC
few	TRBD1	TRBV7-9	TRBJ1-1	CASSSRPQGAMTEAFF	TGTGCCAGCAGCTCTCGACCCCAGGGGGCTATGACTGAAGCTTTCTTT
few	TRBD1	TRBV7-9	TRBJ2-2	CASSRQGTGELFF	TGTGCCAGCAGCCGACAGGGTACCGGGGAGCTGTTTTTT
few	-	TRBV7-2	TRBJ2-3	CASSWGPSSDTQYF	TGTGCCAGCAGCTGGGGACCGTCTTCAGATACGCAGTATTTT
-	-	TRBV2	TRBJ1-5	CASSGREDQPQHF	TGTGCCAGCAGTGGGAGGGAAGATCAGCCCCAGCATTTT
-	-	TRBV12-3/TRBV12-4	TRBJ2-3	CASSLQVTDTQYF	TGTGCCAGCAGTCTCCAGGTCACAGATACGCAGTATTTT
few	TRBD2	TRBV6-8	TRBJ2-1	CASSYASGYNEQFF	TGTGCCAGCAGTTACGCTAGCGGCTACAATGAGCAGTTCTTC
few	TRBD1	TRBV7-2	TRBJ1-4	CASSLVTGEGEKLFF	TGTGCCAGCAGCTTGGTGACAGGGGAGGGCGAAAAACTGTTTTTT
-	-	TRBV4-1	TRBJ1-2	CASSQDPDRYNLYGYTF	TGCGCCAGCAGCCAAGATCCCGACAGGTACAACCTCTATGGCTACACCTTC
-	TRBD1	TRBV7-2	TRBJ2-7	CASSLVRTGNSYEQYF	TGTGCCAGCAGCTTAGTTAGGACAGGAAACTCCTACGAGCAGTACTTC
-	TRBD1	TRBV4-3	TRBJ1-2	CASSQDFAGGGWYGYTF	TGCGCCAGCAGCCAAGATTTCGCAGGGGGCGGGTGGTATGGCTACACCTTC
few	-	TRBV7-2	TRBJ1-4	CASSSTGYNEKLFF	TGTGCCAGCAGCTCTACAGGGTATAATGAAAAACTGTTTTTT
-	TRBD2	TRBV7-2	TRBJ2-5	CASSLGSGGVETQYF	TGTGCCAGCAGCCTAGGAAGCGGGGGGGTTGAGACCCAGTACTTC
-	TRBD1	TRBV29-1	TRBJ2-1	CSVEDPDRESYNEQFF	TGCAGCGTTGAAGATCCCGACAGGGAATCCTACAATGAGCAGTTCTTC
few	-	TRBV7-9	TRBJ1-5	CASSLGTVNQPQHF	TGTGCCAGCAGCTTAGGGACAGTTAATCAGCCCCAGCATTTT
-	TRBD1	TRBV2	TRBJ2-7	CASSGRDRPLRQYF	TGTGCCAGCAGTGGCCGGGACAGGCCCTTACGGCAGTACTTC
few	-	TRBV20-1	TRBJ2-1	CSARDRGWNEQFF	TGCAGTGCTAGAGATCGGGGATGGAATGAGCAGTTCTTC
-	TRBD1	TRBV30	TRBJ1-2	CAWDNMDRRDGYTF	TGTGCCTGGGACAATATGGACAGGCGGGATGGCTACACCTTC
few	-	TRBV6-5	TRBJ1-5	CASSYGAGGPQHF	TGTGCCAGCAGTTACGGGGCCGGGGGGCCCCAGCATTTT
-	-	TRBV7-6	TRBJ1-4	CASSPEWGSNEKLFF	TGTGCCAGCAGCCCAGAGTGGGGGTCTAATGAAAAACTGTTTTTT
-	-	TRBV12-3/TRBV12-4	TRBJ1-3	CASRFRGSGNTIYF	TGTGCCAGCAGGTTCAGAGGCTCTGGAAACACCATATATTTT
few	TRBD2	TRBV7-6	TRBJ2-1	CASSLEEAGTSEYNEQFF	TGTGCCAGCAGCTTAGAAGAAGCCGGGACTAGCGAGTACAATGAGCAGTTCTTC
-	-	TRBV6-1	TRBJ1-1	CASSPGGGFTEAFF	TGTGCCAGCAGTCCCGGAGGGGGGTTCACTGAAGCTTTCTTT
-	TRBD1	TRBV13	TRBJ2-7	CASSLPSTGGPYEQYF	TGTGCCAGCAGCCTGCCGTCGACAGGGGGCCCCTACGAGCAGTACTTC
few	-	TRBV7-9	TRBJ1-1	CASSPPGPSKNTEAFF	TGTGCCAGCAGCCCACCAGGACCTTCCAAGAACACTGAAGCTTTCTTT
-	-	TRBV13	TRBJ1-2	CASLGDHGYTF	TGTGCCAGCCTCGGGGACCATGGCTACACCTTC
-	TRBD1	TRBV12-3/TRBV12-4	TRBJ1-4	CASLGPAGTGEKLFF	TGTGCCAGCTTGGGTCCGGCCGGGACAGGAGAAAAACTGTTTTTT
few	TRBD1	TRBV12-3/TRBV12-4	TRBJ2-1	CASRYRDRGYNEQFF	TGTGCCAGCAGATACCGGGACAGGGGGTATAATGAGCAGTTCTTC
-	-	TRBV19	TRBJ1-6	CASSMTVAPLHF	TGTGCCAGTAGTATGACTGTGGCACCCCTCCACTTT
-	TRBD1	TRBV4-1	TRBJ1-1	CASSQEGGRNTEAFF	TGCGCCAGCAGCCAAGAAGGGGGCCGGAACACTGAAGCTTTCTTT
few	-	TRBV14	TRBJ1-6	CASSQVWGSYNSPLHF	TGTGCCAGCAGCCAAGTTTGGGGCTCCTATAATTCACCCCTCCACTTT
few	-	TRBV7-2	TRBJ2-2	CASSLVTTNTGELFF	TGTGCCAGCAGCTTAGTTACAACGAACACCGGGGAGCTGTTTTTT
few	TRBD2	TRBV24-1	TRBJ2-3	CATSTGTSAFTDTQYF	TGTGCCACCAGTACCGGGACTAGCGCTTTCACAGATACGCAGTATTTT
-	-	TRBV4-1	TRBJ1-5	CASSQSLGQWNQPQHF	TGCGCCAGCAGCCAATCTTTAGGACAGTGGAATCAGCCCCAGCATTTT
many	TRBD2	TRBV7-6	TRBJ2-1	CASSLALAGLGYNEQFF	TGTGCCAGCAGCTTAGCTCTAGCGGGCCTAGGATACAATGAGCAGTTCTTC
-	-	TRBV6-2/TRBV6-3	TRBJ1-1	CASSLNIMNTEAFF	TGTGCCAGCAGTTTAAATATTATGAACACTGAAGCTTTCTTT
many	TRBD2	TRBV6-1	TRBJ2-3	CASSIQRGGTDTQYF	TGTGCCAGCAGTATTCAGCGGGGGGGCACAGATACGCAGTATTTT
-	-	TRBV5-1	TRBJ2-1	CASSTDRSYNEQFF	TGCGCCAGCAGCACAGACCGGTCCTACAATGAGCAGTTCTTC
-	-	TRBV6-2/TRBV6-3	TRBJ1-2	CASGEGFGYTF	TGTGCCAGCGGAGAGGGGTTTGGCTACACCTTC
few	-	TRBV6-5	TRBJ2-7	CASSYPSAGREGEQYF	TGTGCCAGCAGTTACCCCTCCGCGGGAAGGGAAGGCGAGCAGTACTTC
-	-	TRBV7-2	TRBJ2-7	CASSLRGALYF	TGTGCCAGCAGCTTAAGGGGAGCCCTGTACTTC
few	-	TRBV5-5	TRBJ1-1	CASSFGKNTEAFF	TGTGCCAGCAGCTTCGGTAAGAACACTGAAGCTTTCTTT
few	TRBD1	TRBV20-1	TRBJ1-5	CSARKQGNQPQHF	TGCAGTGCTAGAAAACAGGGGAATCAGCCCCAGCATTTT
few	-	TRBV6-6	TRBJ1-1	CASSYPGGPNTEAFF	TGTGCCAGCAGTTACCCGGGGGGGCCCAACACTGAAGCTTTCTTT
-	-	TRBV7-8	TRBJ1-1	CASSLEARVEAFF	TGTGCCAGCAGCTTAGAGGCGAGGGTCGAAGCTTTCTTT
-	TRBD1	TRBV27	TRBJ1-5	CASSRQGRNQPQHF	TGTGCCAGCAGCCGACAGGGGCGCAATCAGCCCCAGCATTTT
-	-	TRBV7-8	TRBJ2-3	CASSLAVKRTDTQYF	TGTGCCAGCAGCTTAGCGGTGAAGCGCACAGATACGCAGTATTTT
-	TRBD2	TRBV7-6	TRBJ2-3	CASSPRASGGPTDTQYF	TGTGCCAGCAGCCCGCGGGCTAGCGGGGGGCCCACAGATACGCAGTATTTT
-	-	TRBV7-9	TRBJ2-3	CASTLRLRNQGADTQYF	TGTGCCAGCACCCTAAGGCTGCGCAACCAAGGGGCAGATACGCAGTATTTT